This T cell receptor beta chain was observed in a study of blood T cell repertoires in COVID-19. Background on the study: PBMCs, B-cell-depleted T cells, or T cells provided the cDNA or gDNA that made up the material.

As processed by the authors: Nucleated cell number was recorded as an estimate derived from reference gene primer amplification. Produced via immunoSEQ multiplex PCR; TCRdb's table is partial and in-frame only. That table is the source of V, J and clone size, and D and trimming were worked out from the DNA. The sample shows around 180,000 clones, around 82% of them seen only once. The CDR3 loop spans 18 amino acids. Losses at the gene ends were 5 bases for V and 9 bases for J; bases not matched to a gene: 14. From germline, CDR1 is SEHNR and CDR2 FQNEAQ (reference sequence). The TCR comes from a woman older than 75 with active or convalescent COVID-19. The chain employs TRBV7-9 and TRBJ1-6; TRBD1 matches at 12 bases. The sequencing sample was made of peripheral blood. CDR3 amino acids: CASSLGQGAPDGGSPLHF. In DNA form, the CDR3 reads TGTGCCAGCAGCCTGGGACAGGGGGCTCCGGATGGGGGTTCACCCCTCCACTTT.